These 32 T cell receptor beta chains came from one sample sequenced in a study of post-analysis software for immune sequencing data. Tagging with unique molecular identifiers was a feature of the TCR beta cDNA libraries. TCRdb called the PCR reads again in MiXCR, with one record for every CDR3 protein. The data hold hundreds of thousands of distinct CDR3 sequences, with 44% observed a single time. Study-wide points: Compared with controls, patients had more of five or six TRBV segments, including TRBV5-6, TRBV5-1 and TRBV20-1.

Antigens for these TCRs are unknown. Sequencing was performed on blood. These receptors were obtained from a girl under 18 with multiple sclerosis.

The V gene is TRBV12-3 or TRBV12-4, the J gene TRBJ1-2; a possible D gene is TRBD1 (5 bases). The germline V and J ends were trimmed by 0 bases and 2 bases, with 19 bases remaining between them. The CDR3 runs to 18 residues. CDR3 sequence reads: CASSLAGVRRGANYGYTF. CDR3 in DNA: TGTGCCAGCAGTTTAGCGGGGGTCAGAAGGGGCGCAAACTATGGCTACACCTTC.

This sequence joins TRBV5-5 and TRBJ1-2; TRBD1 agrees at 11 bases. V lost 4 bases and J lost 4; bases outside the gene matches: 9. This CDR3 spans 16 amino acids. Germline V gene data show CDR1 as SGHKS and CDR2 as YYEKEE (reference sequence). The CDR3 loop reads CASSHNRDRGSYGYTF. CDR3 coding DNA: TGTGCCAGCAGCCACAACCGGGACAGGGGGTCCTATGGCTACACCTTC.

J is TRBJ2-7 and V is TRBV20-1, with 9 bases matching TRBD1. The J segment lost 2 bases and the V segment lost 0 bases, leaving 8 bases of the junction unmatched. Germline lookup yields CDR1 DFQATT and CDR2 SNEGSKA (reference sequence). This CDR3 spans 16 amino acids. CDR3 protein: CSARDLWGQGTYEQYF. In DNA, the CDR3 is TGCAGTGCTAGAGATCTTTGGGGACAGGGTACCTACGAGCAGTACTTC.

This clonotype was found a few times. The genes are TRBV4-2 and TRBJ2-3, with 7 bases fitting TRBD2. The length of the CDR3 is 15 residues. Germline CDR1 and CDR2: LGHNA and YNFKEQ. J lost 3 bases, V lost 8 bases, and 11 bases had no gene match. The CDR3 spells CASAERDGGTDTQYF. The CDR3 DNA is TGTGCCAGCGCGGAACGGGACGGGGGGACAGATACGCAGTATTTT.

This clonotype was found once. The chain recombines TRBV12-3 or TRBV12-4 with TRBJ2-7, with 9 bases aligning to TRBD1. The closer fit of TRBJ2-5 to the DNA end suggests the J call may be wrong. The CDR3 runs 15 residues. The CDR3 is CASRRQQGAGETQYF. In nucleotides, the CDR3 is TGTGCCAGCAGAAGACAACAGGGGGCGGGAGAGACCCAGTACTTC.

This rearrangement joins TRBV5-8 to TRBJ2-7, with D maybe TRBD1 (6 bases). Trimming shortened V by 5 bases and J by 3 bases, and 15 bases separated the two germline ends. Germline V lookup: CDR1 SGHTS, CDR2 YDEGEE. The CDR3 contains 14 residues. The CDR3 is CASRKRGTDYEQYF. CDR3 nucleotide sequence: TGTGCCAGCAGAAAAAGGGGGACCGACTACGAGCAGTACTTC.

The genes are TRBV4-1 and TRBJ2-1; tentatively, D is TRBD1 (6 bases). The J call may be mistaken, given a closer DNA end match to TRBJ2-7. Germline CDR1 reads MGHRA; CDR2 reads YSYEKL. The CDR3 totals 16 residues. The DNA of the CDR3 is TGCGCCAGCAGACCCTACCTCCCCGGGACAAAAGGGGAGCAGTACTTC. It translates to CASRPYLPGTKGEQYF.

In this sample, this clonotype turned up a few times. The V gene is TRBV20-1, the J gene TRBJ1-2; no firm D call. Trimming shortened V by 3 bases and J by 6 bases, and 14 bases separated the two germline ends. The germline V gene has CDR1 DFQATT and CDR2 SNEGSKA (reference sequence). This CDR3 comprises 13 residues. CDR3 region: CSARETREDGYTF. In nucleotides, the CDR3 is TGCAGTGCTAGGGAGACAAGAGAGGATGGCTACACCTTC.

The CDR3 region has the DNA TGTGCCATCAGGACGGGGAACTATGGCTACACCTTC. Translating it yields CAIRTGNYGYTF. The rearrangement joins TRBV10-3 to TRBJ1-2; D is uncertain. Per the germline V gene, CDR1 is ENHRY and CDR2 is SYGVKD. Between the trimmed V and J ends, which lost 6 bases and 2 bases, there was a span of 7 bases. CDR3 length equals 12 residues.

J is TRBJ1-2 and V is TRBV5-6; 11 bases are a match to TRBD1. The CDR3 runs to 15 residues. The germline V gene encodes CDR1 SGHDT and CDR2 YYEEEE. Trimming removed 1 base from V and 8 bases from J; junction bases left unmatched: 7. The CDR3, as DNA: TGTGCCAGCAGCTTGCCCGGACAGGGGGCATGGGGCTACACCTTC. It translates to CASSLPGQGAWGYTF.

This clonotype showed up just a few times. The chain uses TRBV7-2 and TRBJ2-7, with 11 nucleotides matching TRBD1. The V segment lost 0 bases and the J segment 6 bases; nucleotides outside the gene matches: 10. The CDR3 covers 17 residues. CDR1 and CDR2 (germline): SGHTA, FQGNSA. DNA of the CDR3: TGTGCCAGCAGCTTAGCGACAGGGACAGGGGGTATTGCCGAGCAGTACTTC. Translating it yields CASSLATGTGGIAEQYF.

CDR3: CASSFGGEKLFF. The DNA for the CDR3 is TGTGCCAGCAGCTTCGGTGGTGAAAAACTGTTTTTT. The rearrangement links TRBV7-9 to TRBJ1-4; D is uncertain. Germline lookup yields CDR1 SEHNR and CDR2 FQNEAQ (reference sequence). The CDR3 contains 12 residues. Trimming shortened V by 3 bases and J by 7 bases, and 6 bases separated the two germline ends.

This clonotype was counted once. This chain joins TRBV9 and TRBJ2-3; D possibly corresponds to TRBD2 (7 bases). The V end lost 0 bases, the J end lost 2 bases, and 16 bases lay between the germline ends. This CDR3 has 17 residues. Germline CDR1 and CDR2: SGDLS and YYNGEE. CDR3 nucleotide sequence: TGTGCCAGCAGCGTAGGGGGGGGCCGGCTACCCACAGATACGCAGTATTTT. Translation: CASSVGGGRLPTDTQYF.

The chain links TRBV5-1 to TRBJ2-2; unclear D gene. Germline CDR1 and CDR2: SGHRS and YFSETQ. V gave up 2 bases and J gave up 9 bases, with 8 bases separating them. The CDR3 sequence is 12 residues long. The CDR3 DNA reads as TGCGCCAGCAGCTTAGAGTTCCGGGAGCTGTTTTTT. Amino acids: CASSLEFRELFF.

The rearrangement uses TRBV6-6 and TRBJ2-3, with D possibly called TRBD1 or TRBD2 (5 bases each). Per the germline V gene, CDR1 is MNHNY and CDR2 is SVGAGI (reference sequence). Trimming took off 10 bases at V and 0 bases at J, with 14 bases between the two ends. The CDR3 is 14 residues long. CDR3 region: CATGIGASTDTQYF. For the CDR3, the DNA is TGTGCCACCGGGATAGGGGCTAGCACAGATACGCAGTATTTT.

The count of this clonotype is one. The genes are TRBV25-1 and TRBJ2-7, with D tentatively TRBD1 (6 bases). Germline assignment: CDR1 MGHDK and CDR2 SYGVNS. V lost 3 bases, J lost 3 bases, and 18 bases lay in between. The CDR3 spans 16 residues. CDR3 nucleotide sequence: TGTGCCAGCAGTGATTTGGTTGGGGCAGGGGACTACGAGCAGTACTTC. Protein sequence: CASSDLVGAGDYEQYF.

This clonotype appeared a single time. Being one base from a much bigger clone, this may be a read error. The chain links TRBV6-1 to TRBJ2-1; TRBD2 matches at 7 bases. TRBJ2-7 explains the end of the DNA better; the J call may be wrong. The CDR3 covers 15 residues. Germline CDR1 MNHNS, CDR2 SASEGT. The CDR3 DNA follows: TGTGCCAGCAGTGAAGTAGCGGGCTCCTACAATGAGCAGTACTTC. This gives the protein CASSEVAGSYNEQYF.

The chain is built from TRBV6-6 and TRBJ2-1; tentative D call: TRBD1 (5 bases). Trimming cost V 6 bases and J 6 bases, with 15 bases left between them. This CDR3 comprises 14 residues. Germline-derived CDR1 and CDR2 are MNHNY and SVGAGI (reference sequence). This CDR3 is CASRSRGPSNEQFF. DNA for the CDR3: TGTGCCAGCAGGTCTAGGGGCCCTAGCAATGAGCAGTTCTTC.

This clonotype was seen ten or more times. V usage is TRBV7-3 and J usage is TRBJ2-5, with D possibly TRBD2 on 5 matching bases. Per germline, CDR1 SGHTA and CDR2 FQGTGA. This CDR3 region has 14 residues. Trimming cost V 5 bases and J 2 bases, with 12 bases left between them. The CDR3 loop reads CASSPSGFQETQYF. The CDR3 region has the DNA TGTGCCAGCAGCCCCAGCGGATTTCAAGAGACCCAGTACTTC.

Notes on this clonotype: Mismatch with germline at one junction end may stem from a read error. This chain uses TRBV7-2 with TRBJ2-5, with unresolved D. Germline V CDR1 and CDR2: SGHTA, FQGNSA. The CDR3 length is 13 residues. CDR3 coding DNA: TGTGCCAGCAGCTCCGAAGAGGCAGAGACCCGGTACTTC. Translating it yields CASSSEEAETRYF.

The chain carries TRBV10-3 and TRBJ1-1, with 10 bases matching TRBD1. This CDR3 comprises 13 residues. CDR1 ENHRY and CDR2 SYGVKD come from the germline V gene. Trimming removed 0 bases from V and 13 bases from J; junction bases left unmatched: 5. The CDR3 DNA follows: TGTGCCATCAGTGAGTCGGTGAGGGACAGGGGTTTCTTT. Encoded protein: CAISESVRDRGFF.

The V gene is TRBV29-1, the J gene TRBJ1-2; 8 bases are shared with TRBD1. CDR1 and CDR2 from the germline V gene are SQVTM and ANQGSEA. This CDR3 contains 11 residues. V lost 7 bases and J lost 5; bases outside the gene matches: 3. In nucleotides, the CDR3 is TGCAGCGGAGGGACAGGATATGGCTACACCTTC. This codes for CSGGTGYGYTF.

The chain couples TRBV7-2 to TRBJ2-5; D ambiguous. Trimming cost V 5 bases and J 5 bases, with 15 bases left between them. Germline lookup yields CDR1 SGHTA and CDR2 FQGNSA. CDR3 length: 14 residues. The CDR3 DNA follows: TGTGCCAGCAGCGAAGGGTGGGCTGGGGAGACCCAGTACTTC. Its translation: CASSEGWAGETQYF. The full variable domain, in which reference TRBV7-2 and TRBJ2-5 provide the parts outside the CDR3, is GAGVSQSPSNKVTEKGKDVELRCDPISGHTALYWYRQSLGQGLEFLIYFQGNSAPDKSGLPSDRFSAERTGGSVSTLTIQRTQQEDSAVYLCASSEGWAGETQYFGPGTRLLVL.

This clonotype was observed a few times. The rearrangement joins TRBV6-5 to TRBJ1-2, with D tentatively TRBD1 (5 bases). Trimming took off 0 bases at V and 0 bases at J, with 11 bases between the two ends. CDR1 and CDR2 from the germline V gene are MNHEY and SVGAGI. This CDR3 contains 16 residues. CDR3 sequence reads: CASSYSGGSANYGYTF. CDR3 in DNA: TGTGCCAGCAGTTACTCGGGGGGGTCCGCTAACTATGGCTACACCTTC.

The chain joins TRBV7-4 to TRBJ1-2; D ambiguous. Trimming took 1 base from V and 0 from J, leaving 9 bases between them. This CDR3 has 15 residues. Germline assignment: CDR1 SGHVT and CDR2 SQSDAQ. CDR3 sequence reads: CASSLDLQPNYGYTF. CDR3 nucleotides: TGTGCCAGCAGCTTAGATCTACAGCCTAACTATGGCTACACCTTC.

The chain couples TRBV20-1 to TRBJ1-5; D is uncertain. The CDR3 is made up of 13 amino acids. With 2 bases removed from V and 9 bases from J, the gap between germline ends came to 14 bases. Germline V gene data show CDR1 as DFQATT and CDR2 as SNEGSKA (reference sequence). The CDR3 protein is CSARPQVSLPQHF. CDR3 DNA sequence: TGCAGTGCTAGACCTCAGGTGTCGCTGCCCCAGCATTTT.

This clonotype was seen a handful of times. The J gene is TRBJ2-7, the V gene TRBV3-1; 10 positions agree with TRBD2. This CDR3 contains 13 residues. V shed 5 bases, J shed 5 bases, and the junction held 3 bases outside the gene matches. Germline V gene data show CDR1 as LGHDT and CDR2 as YNNKEL (reference sequence). The CDR3 region is CASSFTSGNEQYF. CDR3 sequence (DNA): TGTGCCAGCAGCTTTACTAGCGGGAACGAGCAGTACTTC.

The V gene is TRBV7-6, the J gene TRBJ1-2; D perhaps matches TRBD1 (6 bases). Trimming removed 5 bases at V and 4 bases at J, with 20 bases between. Germline lookup yields CDR1 SGHVS and CDR2 FNYEAQ. This CDR3 region has 16 residues. CDR3 amino acids: CASSQGTAIDGYGYTF. DNA for the CDR3: TGTGCCAGCAGCCAGGGGACGGCCATTGACGGCTATGGCTACACCTTC.

This clonotype was seen a few times. This chain joins TRBV6-6 and TRBJ1-2; 9 bases are a match to TRBD1. The V gene's germline CDR1 is MNHNY and CDR2 SVGAGI (reference sequence). This CDR3 comprises 15 residues. The trim removed 7 bases at V and 6 bases at J, leaving 12 bases unmatched. As DNA, the CDR3 is TGTGCCAGCACCACAGGACAGGGGTCGATGAATGGCTACACCTTC. It encodes CASTTGQGSMNGYTF.

This clonotype was counted a few times. The gene calls are TRBV12-3 or TRBV12-4 and TRBJ2-5; a weak D match, TRBD2 (6 bases). V was shortened by 3 bases and J by 4 bases, with 12 bases between the two germline ends. The CDR3 has 14 amino acids. The CDR3 region is CASSFRAGRETQYF. The DNA of the CDR3 is TGTGCCAGCAGTTTCCGGGCGGGAAGAGAGACCCAGTACTTC.

This clonotype was recorded a few times. V usage is TRBV20-1 and J usage is TRBJ2-1; no reliable D call. Per germline, CDR1 DFQATT and CDR2 SNEGSKA (reference sequence). The CDR3 covers 12 residues. Trimming shortened V by 3 bases and J by 1 base, and 4 bases separated the two germline ends. CDR3 in amino acids: CSASRSYNEQFF. The CDR3 coding sequence is TGCAGTGCTAGTAGGTCCTACAATGAGCAGTTCTTC.

This sequence joins TRBV5-1 and TRBJ2-1, with D uncertain. The CDR3 covers 13 residues. Trimming pared 4 bases from V and 8 bases from J, leaving 13 bases between. From germline, CDR1 is SGHRS and CDR2 YFSETQ. CDR3 nucleotides: TGCGCCAGCAGCCCACCCGATGGGTATGAGCAGTTCTTC. This translates into CASSPPDGYEQFF.